These 30 T cell receptor beta chains originate from one sample sequenced in a study of cytomegalovirus exposure and HLA in healthy donors. The primer mix had 60 Vbeta and 13 Jbeta primers. Data came from immunoSEQ multiplex PCR; TCRdb stores just in-frame clones and leaves some out. The sample has some 130,000 clones, roughly 74% seen once. The sample taken for sequencing was PBMCs. Receptors originate from a male donor in good health and CMV-seronegative.

This clone showed up just a few times. The J gene is TRBJ1-3, the V gene TRBV5-4; D is uncertain. This CDR3 has 14 residues. Germline V gene data show CDR1 as SGHNT and CDR2 as YYREEE (reference sequence). V was clipped by 3 bases and J by 3 bases, with 10 bases between them. The chain's CDR3 is CASSSTTRGNTIYF. The CDR3 DNA reads TGTGCCAGCAGCTCGACGACACGTGGAAACACCATATATTTT.

In its sample, this clone was seen once. This sequence joins TRBV28 and TRBJ2-2; no definite D call. CDR3 length: 16 residues. V dropped 4 bases and J dropped 3 bases, with 15 bases sitting between them. Germline CDR1 and CDR2: MDHEN and SYDVKM. CDR3 region: CASSSLLRSYTGELFF. The DNA for the CDR3 is TGTGCCAGCAGTTCCCTTCTAAGAAGTTACACCGGGGAGCTGTTTTTT.

The rearrangement joins TRBV5-1 to TRBJ2-2, with D possibly matching TRBD2 (6 bases). Germline CDR1 is SGHRS and CDR2 is YFSETQ. V dropped 2 bases and J dropped 7 bases, with 15 bases sitting between them. The CDR3 length is 15 residues. As DNA, the CDR3 is TGCGCCAGCAGCTTCAGGTCTAGCGATATCGGGGAGCTGTTTTTT. Translated: CASSFRSSDIGELFF.

V usage is TRBV6-5 and J usage is TRBJ1-6, with TRBD1 matching 9 bases. Germline lookup yields CDR1 MNHEY and CDR2 SVGAGI. The trim removed 7 bases at V and 7 bases at J, leaving 5 bases unmatched. The CDR3 length is 14 residues. CDR3 nucleotides: TGTGCCAGCAACCTTGACAGGGGGAATTCACCCCTCCACTTT. Amino acid sequence: CASNLDRGNSPLHF.

This clone was found once. This rearrangement joins TRBV7-9 to TRBJ2-7, with TRBD1 as a possible D gene (6 bases). The germline gives CDR1 SEHNR, CDR2 FQNEAQ (reference sequence). Trimming took 1 base from V and 0 from J, leaving 19 bases between them. The CDR3 sequence is 18 residues long. CDR3 loop: CASSLDSVLGHHSYEQYF. Written as DNA, the CDR3 is TGTGCCAGCAGCTTAGATTCGGTACTGGGACACCACTCCTACGAGCAGTACTTC. Using reference TRBV7-9 and TRBJ2-7 for the parts outside the CDR3, the full variable domain is DTGVSQNPRHKITKRGQNVTFRCDPISEHNRLYWYRQTLGQGPEFLTYFQNEAQLEKSRLLSDRFSAERPKGSFSTLEIQRTEQGDSAMYLCASSLDSVLGHHSYEQYFGPGTRLTVT.

Only one count was recorded for this clone. This rearrangement joins TRBV27 to TRBJ2-1; TRBD2 matches 10 bases. Trimming took 4 bases from V and 8 from J; bases not matched to a gene: 5. Germline CDR1 is MNHEY and CDR2 is SMNVEV (reference sequence). The CDR3 totals 14 residues. The DNA for the CDR3 is TGTGCCAGCAGTTCACTAGCGGGAATCGATGAGCAGTTCTTC. Translation gives CASSSLAGIDEQFF.

The chain uses TRBV28 and TRBJ1-1; weak D call: TRBD1 (5 bases). V lost 3 bases to trimming and J lost 8 bases, with 22 bases between them. The CDR3 consists of 16 residues. Looked up from germline, CDR1 is MDHEN and CDR2 is SYDVKM. The CDR3 sequence is CASSFHPPAAAGEAFF. The CDR3 region has the DNA TGTGCCAGCAGTTTCCACCCCCCGGCGGCAGCAGGGGAAGCTTTCTTT.

V is TRBV28 and J is TRBJ2-5, with 9 bases that match TRBD1. Unmatched junction bases numbered 8, after V lost 4 bases and J lost 5 bases. The CDR3 is 15 residues long. CDR1 is MDHEN, CDR2 SYDVKM, per germline. CDR3 DNA: TGTGCCAGCAGTTCCGGGACAGGGCCAAGGGAGACCCAGTACTTC. This sequence encodes CASSSGTGPRETQYF. Filled out from reference TRBV28 and TRBJ2-5, the complete variable domain reads DVKVTQSSRYLVKRTGEKVFLECVQDMDHENMFWYRQDPGLGLRLIYFSYDVKMKEKGDIPEGYSVSREKKERFSLILESASTNQTSMYLCASSSGTGPRETQYFGPGTRLLVL.

This chain uses TRBV7-6 with TRBJ2-5; the D gene is possibly TRBD2 (6 bases). The CDR3 has 16 residues. Germline V gives CDR1 SGHVS, CDR2 FNYEAQ. Trimming removed 1 base from V and 2 bases from J, with 14 bases in between. The chain's CDR3 is CASSLEGSGIQETQYF. The DNA for the CDR3 is TGTGCCAGCAGCTTAGAGGGTAGCGGAATACAAGAGACCCAGTACTTC.

The chain has TRBV19 and TRBJ2-6; TRBD1 agrees at 7 bases. Germline V gene data show CDR1 as LNHDA and CDR2 as SQIVND (reference sequence). This CDR3 spans 14 amino acids. J was trimmed by 2 bases and V by 6 bases; bases with no gene match: 1. Here the CDR3 reads CASRQGAGANVLTF. CDR3 DNA: TGTGCCAGTAGGCAGGGGGCTGGGGCCAACGTCCTGACTTTC.

The V and J genes are TRBV25-1 and TRBJ1-6; 9 nucleotides line up with TRBD1. The CDR3 sequence is 15 residues long. V gave up 6 bases and J gave up 7 bases; unmatched junction bases: 7. Germline V gives CDR1 MGHDK, CDR2 SYGVNS. CDR3 in DNA: TGTGCCAGCAGCCGCACCGGGACAGGGAATTCACCCCTCCACTTT. Its protein product is CASSRTGTGNSPLHF.

The J gene is TRBJ2-7, the V gene TRBV18; TRBD2 is a possible D gene (6 bases). The length of the CDR3 is 11 residues. Germline CDR1 reads KGHSH; CDR2 reads LQKENI. Trimming pared 11 bases from V and 6 bases from J, leaving 14 bases between. In nucleotides, the CDR3 is TGTGCCTCCCTTGGAGGGGCCGAGCAGTACTTC. It codes for CASLGGAEQYF.

The chain links TRBV5-1 to TRBJ2-6; D remains unclear. The V end lost 2 bases, the J end lost 2 bases, and 8 bases lay between the germline ends. This CDR3 contains 15 residues. Germline-derived CDR1 and CDR2 are SGHRS and YFSETQ. CDR3 amino acids: CASSLISAGANVLTF. The DNA of the CDR3 is TGCGCCAGCAGCTTAATCTCAGCTGGGGCCAACGTCCTGACTTTC.

The rearrangement links TRBV7-9 to TRBJ2-7, with TRBD2 matching 8 bases. Germline trimming cut 2 bases from V and 3 bases from J; bases unmatched to any gene: 3. Germline V gene data show CDR1 as SEHNR and CDR2 as FQNEAQ (reference sequence). The CDR3 runs 14 residues. The CDR3 region has the DNA TGTGCCAGCAGCTTAAGCGGGGGCGACTACGAGCAGTACTTC. Its protein product is CASSLSGGDYEQYF.

This chain joins TRBV27 and TRBJ1-1, with a weak D call TRBD1 (5 bases). The CDR3 runs to 15 residues. Trimming took 4 bases from V and 4 from J, leaving 16 bases between them. Per germline, CDR1 MNHEY and CDR2 SMNVEV (reference sequence). The CDR3 spells CASSYRRGISTEAFF. The CDR3 DNA follows: TGTGCCAGCAGTTACCGACGGGGGATCTCCACTGAAGCTTTCTTT.

This sequence joins TRBV7-2 and TRBJ1-5; 12 nucleotides align to TRBD1. V gave up 5 bases and J gave up 2 bases; unmatched junction bases: 10. This CDR3 is 18 amino acids long. Looked up from germline, CDR1 is SGHTA and CDR2 is FQGNSA. Here the CDR3 reads CASSQGDRGPTGNQPQHF. CDR3 nucleotides: TGTGCCAGCAGCCAAGGGGACAGGGGGCCTACGGGCAATCAGCCCCAGCATTTT.

V gene TRBV9 combines with J gene TRBJ2-7; 8 nucleotides align to TRBD1. V was clipped by 5 bases and J by 7 bases; unmatched bases: 14. Germline CDR1 and CDR2: SGDLS and YYNGEE. This CDR3 spans 15 amino acids. The CDR3, as DNA: TGTGCCAGCAGTTCCCAGATAGGACAGGGAGTTGAGCAGTACTTC. Its protein is CASSSQIGQGVEQYF. Full variable domain (outside the CDR3, taken from reference TRBV9 and TRBJ2-7): DSGVTQTPKHLITATGQRVTLRCSPRSGDLSVYWYQQSLDQGLQFLIQYYNGEERAKGNILERFSAQQFPDLHSELNLSSLELGDSALYFCASSSQIGQGVEQYFGPGTRLTVT.

This chain uses TRBV6-1 with TRBJ1-1; 9 positions agree with TRBD1. CDR1 and CDR2 (germline): MNHNS, SASEGT. V lost 8 bases to trimming and J lost 11 bases; unmatched junction nucleotides: 12. The CDR3 extends over 13 amino acids. This chain's CDR3 is CASLLAGDRVAFF. The CDR3 coding sequence is TGTGCCAGCCTCTTAGCCGGGGACAGGGTTGCTTTCTTT.

The CDR3 DNA follows: TGCGCCAGTCGCGGGACCAGAAGGTATTTT. Translating it yields CASRGTRRYF. The chain employs TRBV4-3 and TRBJ2-3; TRBD2 might be the D (6 bases). V was trimmed by 9 bases and J by 14 bases, leaving 15 bases between them. Germline CDR1 reads LGHNA; CDR2 reads YSLEER. The CDR3 runs to 10 residues.

This rearrangement joins TRBV5-1 to TRBJ2-1; 7 bases are a match to TRBD1. Germline V gives CDR1 SGHRS, CDR2 YFSETQ. This CDR3 contains 15 residues. V was pared by 1 base and J by 8 bases, with 9 bases of the junction left unmatched. CDR3 nucleotide sequence: TGCGCCAGCAGCTTGACAGGGGCCTCGGCACATGAGCAGTTCTTC. This sequence encodes CASSLTGASAHEQFF.

This chain joins TRBV7-9 and TRBJ1-5, with D possibly being TRBD1 (6 bases). The CDR3 runs to 15 residues. The V end lost 6 bases, the J end lost 2 bases, and 14 bases lay between the germline ends. Germline-derived CDR1 and CDR2 are SEHNR and FQNEAQ (reference sequence). The CDR3 nucleotides are TGTGCCAGCAGAGAAGGGGGATTCGGCAATCAGCCCCAGCATTTT. Its protein product is CASREGGFGNQPQHF. The full variable domain, in which reference TRBV7-9 and TRBJ1-5 provide the parts outside the CDR3, is DTGVSQNPRHKITKRGQNVTFRCDPISEHNRLYWYRQTLGQGPEFLTYFQNEAQLEKSRLLSDRFSAERPKGSFSTLEIQRTEQGDSAMYLCASREGGFGNQPQHFGDGTRLSIL.

This clone has only a few counts. The V gene is TRBV29-1, the J gene TRBJ1-5; D may be TRBD1 (6 bases). The ends were cut back, 2 bases at V and 8 bases at J, with 13 bases in the middle. This CDR3 region has 13 residues. Germline V lookup: CDR1 SQVTM, CDR2 ANQGSEA. The CDR3 loop reads CSVETGPREPQHF. In nucleotides, the CDR3 is TGCAGCGTTGAAACAGGGCCCCGGGAGCCCCAGCATTTT.

This chain links TRBV2 with TRBJ2-7; possible D gene TRBD1, 6 bases. Germline V CDR1 and CDR2: SNHLY, FYNNEI. There are 17 residues in the CDR3. Trimming removed 8 bases at V and 5 bases at J, with 28 bases between. CDR3 nucleotide sequence: TGTGCCAGCTTAGCGCCAAAGAGGGGGAGAGGAGTCCACGAGCAGTACTTC. Translated: CASLAPKRGRGVHEQYF.

The chain combines TRBV2 with TRBJ2-3; 14 bases fit TRBD2. Germline CDR1 reads SNHLY; CDR2 reads FYNNEI. V gave up 8 bases and J gave up 4 bases; unmatched junction bases: 8. The length of the CDR3 is 16 residues. The CDR3 DNA reads as TGTGCCAGCTCAGGGACTAGCGGGAGCCCTTCAGATACGCAGTATTTT. Encoded protein: CASSGTSGSPSDTQYF.

The V and J genes are TRBV19 and TRBJ2-1, with 8 bases lining up with TRBD1. This CDR3 has 15 amino acids. V shed 4 bases, J shed 2 bases, and the junction held 4 bases outside the gene matches. The germline V gene has CDR1 LNHDA and CDR2 SQIVND (reference sequence). The CDR3 loop is CASSTGQGAYNEQFF. CDR3 bases: TGTGCCAGTAGTACTGGACAGGGTGCCTACAATGAGCAGTTCTTC.

This chain links TRBV30 with TRBJ2-7; D possibly corresponds to TRBD1 (6 bases). There are 13 residues in the CDR3. The germline V gene has CDR1 GTSNPN and CDR2 SVGIG (reference sequence). Between the trimmed V and J ends, which lost 3 bases and 5 bases, there was a span of 14 bases. The CDR3 DNA sequence: TGTGCCTGGAGCCTCACAGGGAACCACGAGCAGTACTTC. It is translated as CAWSLTGNHEQYF. Supplemented by reference TRBV30 and TRBJ2-7, the full variable domain reads SQTIHQWPATLVQPVGSPLSLECTVEGTSNPNLYWYRQAAGRGLQLLFYSVGIGQISSEVPQNLSASRPQDRQFILSSKKLLLSDSGFYLCAWSLTGNHEQYFGPGTRLTVT.

The chain recombines TRBV5-1 with TRBJ2-2; D might be TRBD1 (6 bases). Germline V gene sequence: CDR1 SGHRS, CDR2 YFSETQ. Deletions cut 8 bases from V and 2 bases from J, with 13 bases between. The CDR3 has 14 residues. This CDR3 reads CASQTGPNTGELFF. Written as DNA, the CDR3 is TGCGCCAGTCAGACAGGTCCAAACACCGGGGAGCTGTTTTTT.

The V gene is TRBV18, the J gene TRBJ2-7; 11 nucleotides agree with TRBD1. J gave up 6 bases and V 4 bases, and 2 bases lay outside the gene matches. The germline CDR1 and CDR2 sequences are KGHSH and LQKENI. This CDR3 spans 13 amino acids. Here the CDR3 DNA reads TGTGCCAGCTCACAGGGACAGGGGGTCGAGCAGTACTTC. Residues: CASSQGQGVEQYF. The full variable domain, with the rest looked up from reference TRBV18 and TRBJ2-7, is NAGVMQNPRHLVRRRGQEARLRCSPMKGHSHVYWYRQLPEEGLKFMVYLQKENIIDESGMPKERFSAEFPKEGPSILRIQQVVRGDSAAYFCASSQGQGVEQYFGPGTRLTVT.

The J gene is TRBJ1-4, the V gene TRBV7-2, with a weak D call TRBD1 (5 bases). The CDR3 spans 16 residues. CDR1 SGHTA and CDR2 FQGNSA come from the germline V gene. Deletions cut 4 bases from V and 4 bases from J, with 16 bases between. CDR3 region: CASSWEHRILNEKLFF. In DNA form, the CDR3 reads TGTGCCAGCAGCTGGGAACACAGGATCCTTAATGAAAAACTGTTTTTT.

The CDR3 DNA sequence: TGTGCCAGCAGTTCACCACAGGGGTGGACTGAAGCTTTCTTT. This encodes CASSSPQGWTEAFF. The chain uses TRBV28 and TRBJ1-1; TRBD1 aligns across 7 bases. The trim removed 4 bases at V and 5 bases at J, leaving 7 bases unmatched. The CDR3 has 14 residues. Germline V gene sequence: CDR1 MDHEN, CDR2 SYDVKM.